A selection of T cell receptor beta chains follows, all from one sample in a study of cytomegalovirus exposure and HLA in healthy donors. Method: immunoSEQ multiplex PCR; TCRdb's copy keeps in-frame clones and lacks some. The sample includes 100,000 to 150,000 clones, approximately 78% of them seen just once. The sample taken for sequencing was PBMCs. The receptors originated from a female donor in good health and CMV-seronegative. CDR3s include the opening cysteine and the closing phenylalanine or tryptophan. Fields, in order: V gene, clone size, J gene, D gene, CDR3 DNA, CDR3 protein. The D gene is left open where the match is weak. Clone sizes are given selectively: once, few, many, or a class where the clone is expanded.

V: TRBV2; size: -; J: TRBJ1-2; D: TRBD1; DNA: TGTGCCAGCAGTAGTCAGGGGGACTATGGCTACACCTTC; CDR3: CASSSQGDYGYTF
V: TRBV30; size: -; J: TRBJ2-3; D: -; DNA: TGTGCCTGGACGCACGGGGTGCTACCCGATACGCAGTATTTT; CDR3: CAWTHGVLPDTQYF
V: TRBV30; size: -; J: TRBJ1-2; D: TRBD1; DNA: TGTGCCTGGAGTGCCCTAGGTCAGGGGGACTATGGCTACACCTTC; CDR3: CAWSALGQGDYGYTF
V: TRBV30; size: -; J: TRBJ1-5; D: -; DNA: TGTGCCTGGAGTAACGGGGACGCGGGGATATGGAATCAGCCCCAGCATTTT; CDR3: CAWSNGDAGIWNQPQHF
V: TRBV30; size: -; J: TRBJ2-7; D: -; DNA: TGTGCCTGGACTGAAAGCGTGACCTACGAGCAGTACTTC; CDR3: CAWTESVTYEQYF
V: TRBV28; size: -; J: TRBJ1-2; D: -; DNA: TGTGCCACGCTCCAGGGTTCTGGCTACACCTTC; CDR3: CATLQGSGYTF
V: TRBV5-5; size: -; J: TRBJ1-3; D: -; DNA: TGTGCCAGCAGCTTGGCCATCTACGGGTCGGACTCTGGAAACACCATATATTTT; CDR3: CASSLAIYGSDSGNTIYF
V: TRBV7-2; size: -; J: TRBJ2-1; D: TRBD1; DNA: TGTGCCAGCAGCGTCCGACAGGGGGCCTACAATGAGCAGTTCTTC; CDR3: CASSVRQGAYNEQFF
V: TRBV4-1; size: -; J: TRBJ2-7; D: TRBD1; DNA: TGCGCCAGCAGCTCTGCCGCGACAGGGACCTACGAGCAGTACTTC; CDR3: CASSSAATGTYEQYF
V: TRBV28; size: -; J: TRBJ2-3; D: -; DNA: TGTGCCAGCAGACTAAACGTAGTAGATACGCAGTATTTT; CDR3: CASRLNVVDTQYF
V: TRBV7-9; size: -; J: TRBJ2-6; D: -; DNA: TGTGCCAGCAGCTTGTCGGCGGCTGGGGCCAACGTCCTGACTTTC; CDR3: CASSLSAAGANVLTF
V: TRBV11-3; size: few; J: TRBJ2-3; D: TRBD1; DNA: TGTGCCAGCAGCCTATCGGACAGGGGAGATACGCAGTATTTT; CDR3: CASSLSDRGDTQYF
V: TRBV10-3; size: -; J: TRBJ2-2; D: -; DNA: TGTGCCATCAACCGGGAGAAAGTGACCGGGGAGCTGTTTTTT; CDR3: CAINREKVTGELFF
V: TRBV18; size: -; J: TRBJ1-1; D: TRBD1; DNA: TGTGCCAGCTCACAAGACAGGGAGGCCGTGACTTTCTTT; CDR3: CASSQDREAVTFF
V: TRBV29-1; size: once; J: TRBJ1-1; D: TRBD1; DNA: TGCAGCGTGCTCGGACAGGCTAACACTGAAGCTTTCTTT; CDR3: CSVLGQANTEAFF
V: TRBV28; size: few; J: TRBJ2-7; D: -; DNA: TGTGCCAGCAGCCGTCACGAGCAGTACTTC; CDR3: CASSRHEQYF
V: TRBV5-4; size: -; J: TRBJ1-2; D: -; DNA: TGTGCCAGCAGCTTGGTACAGGGACCCTCTGGCTACACCTTC; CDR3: CASSLVQGPSGYTF
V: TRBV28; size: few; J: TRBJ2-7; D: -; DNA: TGTGCCAGCAGTGTAATTGGCAGCTACGAGCAGTACTTC; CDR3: CASSVIGSYEQYF
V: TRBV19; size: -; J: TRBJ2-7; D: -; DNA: TGTGCCAGTAGTCTTGCCCCCGACACGTTTGGCGAGCAGTACTTC; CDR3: CASSLAPDTFGEQYF
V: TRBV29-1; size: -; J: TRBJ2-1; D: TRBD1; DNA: TGCAGCGTGGACACAGGGGTAGGAGTGGGCAATGAGCAGTTCTTC; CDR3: CSVDTGVGVGNEQFF
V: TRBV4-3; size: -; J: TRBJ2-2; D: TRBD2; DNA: TGCGCCAGCAGCCAAGGGAGAGGTAGCGGGAGAGGAGGGACCGGGGAGCTGTTTTTT; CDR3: CASSQGRGSGRGGTGELFF
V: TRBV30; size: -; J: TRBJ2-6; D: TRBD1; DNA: TGTGCCTGGAGTGTACAGGGGGTCTCTGGGGCCAACGTCCTGACTTTC; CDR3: CAWSVQGVSGANVLTF
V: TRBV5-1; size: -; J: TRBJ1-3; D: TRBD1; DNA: TGCGCCAGCAGCGACCCGGGACAGGGTGGAAACACCATATATTTT; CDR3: CASSDPGQGGNTIYF
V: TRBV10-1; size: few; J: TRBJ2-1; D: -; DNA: TGCGCCAGCAGTAGAACCCGAGTAGACTACAATGAGCAGTTCTTC; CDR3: CASSRTRVDYNEQFF
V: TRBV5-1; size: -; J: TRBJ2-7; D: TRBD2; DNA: TGCGCCAGCTTCGGGACTAGCGGGAGGGGAAACGAGCAGTACTTC; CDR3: CASFGTSGRGNEQYF
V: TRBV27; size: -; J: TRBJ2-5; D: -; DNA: TGTGCCAGCAGCCCCCCGGGCTCCCGCGGGGAGACCCAGTACTTC; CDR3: CASSPPGSRGETQYF
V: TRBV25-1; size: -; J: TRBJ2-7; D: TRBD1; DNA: TGTGCCAGCAGTGTTGGGACAGGCGGCTACGAGCAGTACTTC; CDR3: CASSVGTGGYEQYF